The 28 T cell receptor beta chains below were found in one sample sequenced in a study of OX40 agonist ivuxolimab in advanced cancers. Repertoires were generated with immunoSEQ multiplex PCR, while TCRdb's copy carries only in-frame clones and drops some. The data contain approximately 52,000 clones, 75% to 85% of them seen just once; the ten biggest clones take up approximately 1.1%. The sequencing here drew on CD4+ or CD8+ T cells sorted from blood, taken in a trial of the OX40 agonist ivuxolimab. All receptors come from an adult with an advanced solid tumor such as melanoma, head and neck, liver or kidney cancer.

J is TRBJ1-1 and V is TRBV11-2; D is undetermined. There are 14 residues in the CDR3. Germline-derived CDR1 and CDR2 are SGHAT and FQNNGV. Between the trimmed V and J ends, which lost 1 base and 2 bases, there was a span of 8 bases. CDR3 nucleotide sequence: TGTGCCAGCAGCTTAGGGACCGTAAACACTGAAGCTTTCTTT. Translation gives CASSLGTVNTEAFF.

V is TRBV7-9 and J is TRBJ2-2; maybe TRBD1 (7 bases). The germline CDR1 and CDR2 sequences are SEHNR and FQNEAQ (reference sequence). CDR3 length: 16 amino acids. V was pared by 5 bases and J by 3 bases, with 16 bases between. CDR3 amino acids: CASSPDREVDTGELFF. CDR3 bases: TGTGCCAGCAGCCCTGACAGGGAGGTTGACACCGGGGAGCTGTTTTTT.

The rearrangement joins TRBV7-8 to TRBJ1-4; D is perhaps TRBD1 (6 bases). This CDR3 is built from 14 residues. CDR1 is SGHVS, CDR2 FQNEAQ, per germline. V was trimmed by 1 base and J by 8 bases, leaving 11 bases between them. DNA for the CDR3: TGTGCCAGCAGCTTAGTGGTGGGGGGCGAAAAACTGTTTTTT. Translation gives CASSLVVGGEKLFF.

The chain carries TRBV5-4 and TRBJ1-1, with TRBD1 as a possible D gene (5 bases). V was shortened by 0 bases and J by 12 bases, with 24 bases between the two germline ends. Germline CDR1 SGHNT, CDR2 YYREEE (reference sequence). The CDR3 has 16 residues. The CDR3: CASSLAPGGVPGRTFF. DNA for the CDR3: TGTGCCAGCAGCTTGGCGCCCGGAGGGGTCCCCGGGAGAACTTTCTTT.

The chain couples TRBV6-1 to TRBJ2-3; 7 bases match TRBD2. V lost 5 bases to trimming and J lost 6 bases; unmatched junction nucleotides: 8. Germline CDR1 is MNHNS and CDR2 is SASEGT. The CDR3 consists of 14 residues. The CDR3 coding sequence is TGTGCCAGCAGTCTTCGGGGGGTAGGGGATACGCAGTATTTT. Its protein product is CASSLRGVGDTQYF.

This chain joins TRBV30 and TRBJ2-7; D is uncertain. The CDR3 extends over 14 amino acids. Looked up from germline, CDR1 is GTSNPN and CDR2 is SVGIG (reference sequence). V was pared by 4 bases and J by 1 base, with 14 bases between. The CDR3 sequence is CAWNLGFHSYEQYF. Here the CDR3 DNA reads TGTGCCTGGAATTTAGGGTTTCATTCCTACGAGCAGTACTTC. The variable domain in full, with the rest retrieved from reference TRBV30 and TRBJ2-7, is SQTIHQWPATLVQPVGSPLSLECTVEGTSNPNLYWYRQAAGRGLQLLFYSVGIGQISSEVPQNLSASRPQDRQFILSSKKLLLSDSGFYLCAWNLGFHSYEQYFGPGTRLTVT.

The gene calls are TRBV6-1 and TRBJ1-2; possible D gene TRBD1, 5 bases. V lost 6 bases to trimming and J lost 6 bases, with 17 bases between them. The germline V gene encodes CDR1 MNHNS and CDR2 SASEGT. This CDR3 has 14 residues. The CDR3 bases are TGTGCCAGCAGCCCAGGGACGCCGGCCAATGGCTACACCTTC. Translation gives CASSPGTPANGYTF.

This rearrangement joins TRBV19 to TRBJ2-7, with 8 nucleotides matching TRBD1. The CDR3 loop spans 13 amino acids. Germline CDR1 and CDR2: LNHDA and SQIVND (reference sequence). Trimming cost V 9 bases and J 2 bases; bases outside gene matches: 6. The CDR3 protein is CASQGQATYEQYF. In DNA form, the CDR3 reads TGTGCCAGCCAGGGACAGGCGACCTACGAGCAGTACTTC.

With regard to this clone: This CDR3 is also generated by other DNA sequences in the sample. This chain links TRBV6-1 with TRBJ2-7, with D hard to call. Germline loops: CDR1 MNHNS, CDR2 SASEGT. This CDR3 is built from 11 residues. Trimming removed 4 bases from V and 3 bases from J, with 4 bases in between. The CDR3 sequence is CASSAGYEQYF. CDR3 DNA sequence: TGTGCCAGCAGTGCCGGCTACGAGCAGTACTTC.

The chain uses TRBV25-1 and TRBJ2-7; possibly TRBD1 or TRBD2 for D (8 bases each). This CDR3 region has 15 residues. Germline CDR1 is MGHDK and CDR2 is SYGVNS. The V end lost 6 bases, the J end lost 4 bases, and 19 bases lay between the germline ends. The CDR3 DNA is TGTGCCAGCAGCGGGGGGGACAGGACTTTATACGAGCAGTACTTC. It specifies CASSGGDRTLYEQYF.

This clone appeared a few times. The chain combines TRBV7-9 with TRBJ2-5, with 8 bases aligning to TRBD2. V trimming: 0 bases; J trimming: 2 bases; junction bases outside the gene matches: 2. CDR1 is SEHNR, CDR2 FQNEAQ, per germline (reference sequence). The CDR3 is made up of 15 amino acids. CDR3 nucleotide sequence: TGTGCCAGCAGCTTAGCTAGCGGGGCTCAAGAGACCCAGTACTTC. Amino acid sequence: CASSLASGAQETQYF. The complete variable domain, with remaining parts taken from reference TRBV7-9 and TRBJ2-5, reads DTGVSQNPRHKITKRGQNVTFRCDPISEHNRLYWYRQTLGQGPEFLTYFQNEAQLEKSRLLSDRFSAERPKGSFSTLEIQRTEQGDSAMYLCASSLASGAQETQYFGPGTRLLVL.

The gene calls are TRBV9 and TRBJ2-6; perhaps TRBD1 as D (7 bases). V was cut by 4 bases and J by 2 bases, with 19 bases left in between. The germline CDR1 and CDR2 sequences are SGDLS and YYNGEE. The CDR3 is 18 residues long. CDR3 residues: CASSPTLGGGAGANVLTF. CDR3 coding DNA: TGTGCCAGCAGCCCTACCCTCGGAGGGGGCGCTGGGGCCAACGTCCTGACTTTC.

The chain has TRBV19 and TRBJ1-5; 8 bases are shared with TRBD1. This CDR3 has 15 residues. The germline V gene has CDR1 LNHDA and CDR2 SQIVND (reference sequence). V lost 4 bases to trimming and J lost 7 bases; unmatched junction nucleotides: 9. The CDR3 reads CASSTHPDRVQPQHF. CDR3 coding DNA: TGTGCCAGTAGTACTCACCCGGACAGGGTCCAGCCCCAGCATTTT.

The rearrangement uses TRBV5-4 and TRBJ1-1; unclear D gene. CDR1 SGHNT and CDR2 YYREEE come from the germline V gene (reference sequence). This CDR3 contains 11 residues. V was trimmed by 0 bases and J by 7 bases, leaving 4 bases between them. DNA for the CDR3: TGTGCCAGCAGCTTGGCCGGTGAAGCTTTCTTT. Translated: CASSLAGEAFF.

This chain joins TRBV7-2 and TRBJ1-5; 7 bases agree with TRBD1. J lost 2 bases, V lost 4 bases, and 5 bases had no gene match. CDR3 length: 15 amino acids. Germline V CDR1 and CDR2: SGHTA, FQGNSA. The CDR3 spells CASSSSGQRNQPQHF. The CDR3, as DNA: TGTGCCAGCAGCTCATCGGGACAGCGCAATCAGCCCCAGCATTTT.

In the case of this clone: Other DNA variants within this sample encode the same CDR3. V and J are TRBV6-5 and TRBJ1-5; no firm D call. Trimming took 6 bases from V and 2 from J, leaving 8 bases between them. The CDR3 spans 13 residues. The germline gives CDR1 MNHEY, CDR2 SVGAGI. Here the CDR3 reads CASRAGGNQPQHF. CDR3 sequence (DNA): TGTGCCAGCAGGGCCGGGGGCAATCAGCCCCAGCATTTT.

The rearrangement links TRBV2 to TRBJ2-2; TRBD2 matches 10 bases. CDR1 and CDR2 (germline): SNHLY, FYNNEI. The V and J ends lost 10 bases and 4 bases, in that order; junction bases with no gene match: 18. The CDR3 has 18 residues. This CDR3 reads CATPLGSGGAQGTGELFF. In nucleotides, the CDR3 is TGTGCCACCCCCCTGGGGAGCGGGGGGGCTCAGGGCACCGGGGAGCTGTTTTTT.

The rearrangement links TRBV5-1 to TRBJ1-1; D is possibly TRBD1 (5 bases). The CDR3 runs to 14 residues. CDR1 is SGHRS and CDR2 is YFSETQ in the germline V gene. Trimming pared 0 bases from V and 4 bases from J, leaving 10 bases between. Here the CDR3 reads CASSLVSGTTEAFF. The CDR3 DNA follows: TGCGCCAGCAGCTTGGTTAGTGGGACCACTGAAGCTTTCTTT. Together with reference TRBV5-1 and TRBJ1-1, the CDR3 gives the full variable domain: KAGVTQTPRYLIKTRGQQVTLSCSPISGHRSVSWYQQTPGQGLQFLFEYFSETQRNKGNFPGRFSGRQFSNSRSEMNVSTLELGDSALYLCASSLVSGTTEAFFGQGTRLTVV.

This chain joins TRBV2 and TRBJ2-5; the match to TRBD1 covers 7 bases. The V segment lost 7 bases and the J segment 2 bases; nucleotides outside the gene matches: 13. Germline CDR1 SNHLY, CDR2 FYNNEI. The CDR3 totals 16 residues. The CDR3 reads CASTTFRDSKQETQYF. CDR3 sequence (DNA): TGTGCCAGCACCACATTCCGGGACAGTAAACAAGAGACCCAGTACTTC.

The chain recombines TRBV4-1 with TRBJ2-2; unclear D gene. Between the trimmed V and J ends, which lost 0 bases and 5 bases, there was a span of 13 bases. The CDR3 consists of 16 residues. Germline V gene data show CDR1 as MGHRA and CDR2 as YSYEKL. This chain's CDR3 is CASSQEVSEWTGELFF. CDR3 DNA sequence: TGCGCCAGCAGCCAAGAGGTCTCAGAATGGACCGGGGAGCTGTTTTTT.

V usage is TRBV21-1 and J usage is TRBJ2-7; TRBD1 is the table's D call and was not checked against the DNA. TRBV21-1 is assigned pseudogene status. The CDR3 loop spans 14 amino acids. The CDR3 DNA reads as TGTGCCAGCAGCAAATTATCAGGGTACTACGAGCAGTACTTC. Amino acid sequence: CASSKLSGYYEQYF.

This chain links TRBV7-9 with TRBJ2-4; 7 bases are shared with TRBD1. CDR1 and CDR2 from the germline V gene are SEHNR and FQNEAQ (reference sequence). The trim removed 1 base at V and 5 bases at J, leaving 5 bases unmatched. CDR3 length: 15 residues. CDR3 sequence reads: CASSLGDRVENIQYF. CDR3 nucleotides: TGTGCCAGCAGCTTAGGAGACAGGGTCGAAAACATTCAGTACTTC.

This chain connects TRBV2 to TRBJ2-5; D uncertain. V lost 8 bases and J lost 2, with 12 bases in between. CDR1 and CDR2 from the germline V gene are SNHLY and FYNNEI. CDR3 size: 13 residues. The CDR3 DNA sequence: TGTGCCAGCCGGGCAAGGATACAAGAGACCCAGTACTTC. It specifies CASRARIQETQYF. Full variable domain (outside the CDR3, taken from reference TRBV2 and TRBJ2-5): EPEVTQTPSHQVTQMGQEVILRCVPISNHLYFYWYRQILGQKVEFLVSFYNNEISEKSEIFDDQFSVERPDGSNFTLKIRSTKLEDSAMYFCASRARIQETQYFGPGTRLLVL.

The V and J genes are TRBV19 and TRBJ1-5; 7 nucleotides match TRBD1. Germline V CDR1 and CDR2: LNHDA, SQIVND (reference sequence). The CDR3 is 17 amino acids. J was trimmed by 1 base and V by 4 bases; bases with no gene match: 10. CDR3 bases: TGTGCCAGTAGTAACCACAGGGGTATGAGGAGCAATCAGCCCCAGCATTTT. This translates into CASSNHRGMRSNQPQHF.

This clone was observed once. This sequence joins TRBV7-2 and TRBJ2-3; 9 bases are a match to TRBD2. J gave up 3 bases and V 6 bases, and 7 bases lay outside the gene matches. Germline V CDR1 and CDR2: SGHTA, FQGNSA. The CDR3 sequence is 15 residues long. CDR3 nucleotide sequence: TGTGCCAGCAGGTCAACTAGCGGGCGGACAGATACGCAGTATTTT. Amino acid sequence: CASRSTSGRTDTQYF.

The chain is built from TRBV4-3 and TRBJ2-3, with TRBD2 identical over 10 bases. The CDR3 covers 16 residues. After removal of 4 bases from V and 7 bases from J, the junction contained 11 bases not matched to a gene. Germline-derived CDR1 and CDR2 are LGHNA and YSLEER. The CDR3 spells CASSPTPAGGRNTQYF. The CDR3 nucleotides are TGCGCCAGCAGCCCAACCCCAGCGGGGGGGCGGAATACGCAGTATTTT.

The chain links TRBV7-2 to TRBJ2-1; a possible D gene is TRBD1 (5 bases). This CDR3 comprises 16 residues. Germline V gives CDR1 SGHTA, CDR2 FQGNSA. Between the trimmed V and J ends, which lost 0 bases and 4 bases, there was a span of 13 bases. CDR3 protein: CASSLAFRERYNEQFF. The CDR3 DNA is TGTGCCAGCAGCTTAGCGTTCAGGGAAAGATACAATGAGCAGTTCTTC.

V is TRBV19 and J is TRBJ1-1; D is possibly TRBD1 (5 bases). Germline values: CDR1 LNHDA, CDR2 SQIVND (reference sequence). This CDR3 comprises 15 residues. The V gene lost 6 bases and the J gene lost 1 base, with 15 bases spanning the gap. The CDR3 DNA sequence: TGTGCCAGTAGCCCAGTGGTAGGGGAGAACACTGAAGCTTTCTTT. As protein: CASSPVVGENTEAFF. Supplemented by reference TRBV19 and TRBJ1-1, the full variable domain reads DGGITQSPKYLFRKEGQNVTLSCEQNLNHDAMYWYRQDPGQGLRLIYYSQIVNDFQKGDIAEGYSVSREKKESFPLTVTSAQKNPTAFYLCASSPVVGENTEAFFGQGTRLTVV.